This T cell receptor beta chain was recorded in a study of cytomegalovirus exposure and HLA in healthy donors. The roughly 120-subject validation cohort, separate from the 666-subject first cohort, included the donors. Notes on this clone: Its specificity is not known.

Data came from immunoSEQ multiplex PCR; TCRdb stores just in-frame clones and leaves some out. Of approximately 100,000 clones listed, 93% are singletons. Germline V gene sequence: CDR1 LNHNV, CDR2 YYDKDF (reference sequence). The V gene lost 1 base and the J gene lost 3 bases, with 10 bases spanning the gap. CDR3 length equals 14 residues. General study findings and limits: The authors listed about 170 TCR beta chains as cytomegalovirus-associated. Most TCR sequences were seen very rarely across donors, but some public TCRs occurred in many. It was found in a later analysis that first-cohort TCR clusters tended to co-occur in the 130 or so validation repertoires.

Sequences were obtained from PBMCs. The receptor's source is a woman aged 25-40 years in good health and CMV-seropositive. The chain has TRBV15 and TRBJ2-7; TRBD1 might be the D (6 bases). The CDR3 is CATSRAGQSYEQYF. In DNA, the CDR3 is TGTGCCACCAGCAGAGCCGGACAGAGCTACGAGCAGTACTTC.